Below are 30 T cell receptor beta chains sequenced from a single sample in a study of T cell repertoires in cytomegalovirus infection. One entry per CDR3 protein, called by TCRdb with MiXCR from the reads. This repertoire shows approximately 350,000 distinct CDR3 sequences, about 32% found once; its top ten account for approximately 13%. The antigens for these receptors are not known. The specimen comprised cultured PBMCs, sampled from culture after CMV antigen stimulation. The receptors here all came from a human donor in good health (CMV status not recorded). Some clones in this sample may be carry-over from other donors' samples.

The chain carries TRBV7-8 and TRBJ2-1; 9 bases line up with TRBD2. The length of the CDR3 is 16 residues. Germline V lookup: CDR1 SGHVS, CDR2 FQNEAQ. The J segment lost 9 bases and the V segment lost 5 bases, leaving 14 bases of the junction unmatched. CDR3 bases: TGTGCCAGCAGCCCCCCCGGGGCGGGAGGGTCACCTGAGCAGTTCTTC. Its protein product is CASSPPGAGGSPEQFF. The full variable domain, its missing parts supplied by reference TRBV7-8 and TRBJ2-1, is GAGVSQSPRYKVAKRGQDVALRCDPISGHVSLFWYQQALGQGPEFLTYFQNEAQLDKSGLPSDRFFAERPEGSVSTLKIQRTQQEDSAVYLCASSPPGAGGSPEQFFGPGTRLTVL.

The genes are TRBV10-3 and TRBJ1-1; 8 bases align to TRBD1. The length of the CDR3 is 13 residues. The germline CDR1 and CDR2 sequences are ENHRY and SYGVKD. With V trimmed by 6 bases and J by 4 bases, 4 bases remained unmatched. The CDR3 here is CAIRFTGGTEAFF. The CDR3 region has the DNA TGTGCCATCAGATTCACAGGGGGCACTGAAGCTTTCTTT.

This clonotype turned up a few times. The CDR3 nucleotides read TGTGCCAGCAGCCACGGACTGAGAAACACCGGGGAGCTGTTTTTT. Amino acid sequence: CASSHGLRNTGELFF. This sequence joins TRBV7-9 and TRBJ2-2; perhaps TRBD2 as D (5 bases). Trimming took 5 bases from V and 2 from J, leaving 12 bases between them. The CDR3 covers 15 residues. From germline, CDR1 is SEHNR and CDR2 FQNEAQ (reference sequence).

This chain uses TRBV28 with TRBJ2-1, with D possibly TRBD1 on 7 matching bases. This CDR3 spans 14 amino acids. V lost 4 bases, J lost 8 bases, and 15 bases lay in between. Germline CDR1 and CDR2: MDHEN and SYDVKM. DNA of the CDR3: TGTGCCAGCAGTTACAGACAGGGAGGCGATGAGCAGTTCTTC. Its protein is CASSYRQGGDEQFF.

This clonotype has more than one count but fewer than ten. The chain joins TRBV4-1 to TRBJ1-1; tentative D call: TRBD1 (5 bases). The germline CDR1 and CDR2 sequences are MGHRA and YSYEKL. With 0 bases removed from V and 1 base from J, the gap between germline ends came to 6 bases. This CDR3 is 14 amino acids long. CDR3 in amino acids: CASSQDQGNTEAFF. The DNA of the CDR3 is TGCGCCAGCAGCCAAGATCAGGGGAACACTGAAGCTTTCTTT.

This rearrangement joins TRBV20-1 to TRBJ2-5; D remains ambiguous. Trimming stripped 5 bases from V and 7 bases from J, with 20 bases between. The V gene's germline CDR1 is DFQATT and CDR2 SNEGSKA (reference sequence). The CDR3 totals 14 residues. The CDR3 sequence: CSAPKDGWAGTQYF. CDR3 nucleotides: TGCAGTGCTCCAAAGGATGGATGGGCAGGGACCCAGTACTTC.

This clonotype occurred a few times. The V and J genes are TRBV4-3 and TRBJ2-5; weak D call: TRBD1 (6 bases). V lost 0 bases and J 8 bases, leaving 19 bases between the germline ends. The CDR3 is 16 amino acids. In germline, CDR1 is LGHNA, CDR2 YSLEER. The CDR3 spells CASSQDRTARRETQYF. Written as DNA, the CDR3 is TGCGCCAGCAGCCAAGATCGGACAGCCCGAAGGGAAACCCAGTACTTC.

The V gene is TRBV12-5, the J gene TRBJ2-3; D is perhaps TRBD1 or TRBD2 (5 bases each). The CDR3 length is 16 residues. Germline lookup yields CDR1 LGHNT and CDR2 FRNRAP. V lost 2 bases to trimming and J lost 0 bases, with 12 bases between them. The CDR3 here is CASGLIGGVSTDTQYF. In DNA form, the CDR3 reads TGTGCTAGTGGTTTGATTGGGGGAGTGAGCACAGATACGCAGTATTTT.

This clonotype was picked up a small number of times. This chain links TRBV4-1 with TRBJ2-5; D perhaps matches TRBD1 (8 bases). Trimming stripped 1 base from V and 5 bases from J, with 14 bases between. The length of the CDR3 is 15 residues. The germline gives CDR1 MGHRA, CDR2 YSYEKL. The CDR3 DNA reads as TGCGCCAGCAGCCAAGCATTACAGGGGGGGGAGACCCAGTACTTC. It translates to CASSQALQGGETQYF.

At least ten counts were recorded for this clonotype. The chain couples TRBV7-2 to TRBJ2-3; no reliable D call. V lost 5 bases and J 2 bases, leaving 11 bases between the germline ends. The CDR3 loop spans 14 amino acids. Germline assignment: CDR1 SGHTA and CDR2 FQGNSA. The CDR3 coding sequence is TGTGCCAGCAGCCTATTCGGTCCCACAGATACGCAGTATTTT. It encodes CASSLFGPTDTQYF.

The chain joins TRBV19 to TRBJ2-3, with 7 bases identical to TRBD2. Germline V gene data show CDR1 as LNHDA and CDR2 as SQIVND (reference sequence). V lost 3 bases, J lost 4 bases, and 4 bases stayed unmatched. CDR3 length equals 14 residues. CDR3 DNA sequence: TGTGCCAGTAGTATCGGACTAGTATCAGATACGCAGTATTTT. Translating gives CASSIGLVSDTQYF. The complete variable domain, with remaining parts taken from reference TRBV19 and TRBJ2-3, reads DGGITQSPKYLFRKEGQNVTLSCEQNLNHDAMYWYRQDPGQGLRLIYYSQIVNDFQKGDIAEGYSVSREKKESFPLTVTSAQKNPTAFYLCASSIGLVSDTQYFGPGTRLTVL.

Regarding this clonotype: At one of its ends the junction is not consistent with the germline gene, which may arise from a read error. The rearrangement joins TRBV5-8 to TRBJ1-3; D gene uncertain. Germline V gene sequence: CDR1 SGHTS, CDR2 YDEGEE. CDR3 size: 16 residues. This CDR3 is CASSLAAHFSGNTKYF. For the CDR3, the DNA is TGTGCCAGCAGCTTGGCCGCACACTTCTCTGGAAACACCAAATATTTT.

This clonotype was detected only a few times. V is TRBV28 and J is TRBJ2-3, with 11 nucleotides matching TRBD2. The CDR3 extends over 17 amino acids. Germline V lookup: CDR1 MDHEN, CDR2 SYDVKM. Unmatched junction bases numbered 4, after V lost 1 base and J lost 1 base. The CDR3 loop is CASSLLGTSGRTDTQYF. Written as DNA, the CDR3 is TGTGCCAGCAGTTTATTAGGGACTAGCGGCCGCACAGATACGCAGTATTTT. The full variable domain, rest sourced from reference TRBV28 and TRBJ2-3, is DVKVTQSSRYLVKRTGEKVFLECVQDMDHENMFWYRQDPGLGLRLIYFSYDVKMKEKGDIPEGYSVSREKKERFSLILESASTNQTSMYLCASSLLGTSGRTDTQYFGPGTRLTVL.

This clonotype was seen more than once but under ten times. J is TRBJ2-7 and V is TRBV7-3; weak D call: TRBD1 (5 bases). Germline V gene sequence: CDR1 SGHTA, CDR2 FQGTGA. The CDR3 is 13 residues long. With 5 bases removed from V and 5 bases from J, the gap between germline ends came to 13 bases. The CDR3 sequence: CASSPRGIDEQYF. DNA of the CDR3: TGTGCCAGCAGCCCAAGGGGCATCGACGAGCAGTACTTC. Full variable domain (missing parts from reference TRBV7-3 and TRBJ2-7): GAGVSQTPSNKVTEKGKYVELRCDPISGHTALYWYRQSLGQGPEFLIYFQGTGAADDSGLPNDRFFAVRPEGSVSTLKIQRTERGDSAVYLCASSPRGIDEQYFGPGTRLTVT.

This clonotype was counted ten times or more. The V and J genes are TRBV7-8 and TRBJ1-5, with 7 bases lining up with TRBD1. V lost 4 bases, J lost 7 bases, and 7 bases stayed unmatched. The CDR3 spans 14 residues. The germline gives CDR1 SGHVS, CDR2 FQNEAQ. CDR3 DNA sequence: TGTGCCAGCAGCTCAAACAGAGGGGGCCAGCCCCAGCATTTT. Translated, it gives CASSSNRGGQPQHF.

V gene TRBV5-4 combines with J gene TRBJ2-5; no definite D call. CDR1 is SGHNT and CDR2 is YYREEE in the germline V gene (reference sequence). Deletions cut 0 bases from V and 0 bases from J, with 18 bases between. The length of the CDR3 is 18 residues. In DNA, the CDR3 is TGTGCCAGCAGCTTGGTCCGGGTGTACCCCACCAACCAAGAGACCCAGTACTTC. It codes for CASSLVRVYPTNQETQYF.

J is TRBJ2-5 and V is TRBV6-5; possible D gene TRBD1, 6 bases. The CDR3 has 15 amino acids. The germline CDR1 and CDR2 sequences are MNHEY and SVGAGI. With 2 bases removed from V and 4 bases from J, the gap between germline ends came to 14 bases. The chain's CDR3 is CASSYTEGHGETQYF. CDR3 sequence (DNA): TGTGCCAGCAGTTACACAGAGGGACACGGAGAGACCCAGTACTTC.

This clonotype was counted a single time. This chain uses TRBV7-6 with TRBJ1-1; no clear D. The CDR3 totals 11 residues. Trimming removed 8 bases at V and 11 bases at J, with 15 bases between. CDR1 is SGHVS, CDR2 FNYEAQ, per germline. Here the CDR3 DNA reads TGTGCCAGCTTTGGGCCCGGGGATGCTTTCTTT. This encodes CASFGPGDAFF.

The rearrangement uses TRBV28 and TRBJ2-1; D is possibly TRBD2 (5 bases). Germline CDR1 MDHEN, CDR2 SYDVKM. Trimming removed 3 bases from V and 7 bases from J, with 10 bases in between. This CDR3 comprises 13 residues. The DNA of the CDR3 is TGTGCCAGCAGTTTTCCTAGCCGGAATGAGCAGTTCTTC. Amino acids: CASSFPSRNEQFF.

In its sample, this clonotype was seen a few times. The gene calls are TRBV19 and TRBJ1-4; the D gene is possibly TRBD1 (5 bases). The length of the CDR3 is 16 residues. V was clipped by 3 bases and J by 0 bases, with 11 bases between them. The germline CDR1 and CDR2 sequences are LNHDA and SQIVND (reference sequence). The CDR3 region is CASSIRVGATNEKLFF. Here the CDR3 DNA reads TGTGCCAGTAGTATCAGGGTGGGAGCAACTAATGAAAAACTGTTTTTT.

The chain joins TRBV7-8 to TRBJ2-6; weak D call: TRBD2 (7 bases). The CDR3 contains 17 residues. The V and J ends lost 3 bases and 1 base respectively, with 13 bases between them. Germline V gives CDR1 SGHVS, CDR2 FQNEAQ. DNA for the CDR3: TGTGCCAGCAGCTTTGATCGGGGGGCGTCTGGGGCCAACGTCCTGACTTTC. It codes for CASSFDRGASGANVLTF.

The V call is TRBV10-3, the J call TRBJ2-3; D remains ambiguous. The CDR3 is made up of 12 amino acids. V was cut by 0 bases and J by 5 bases, with 3 bases left in between. CDR1 and CDR2 from the germline V gene are ENHRY and SYGVKD. For the CDR3, the DNA is TGTGCCATCAGTGAGTCTCAAGATACGCAGTATTTT. It translates to CAISESQDTQYF.

This clonotype was seen many times. The chain recombines TRBV5-5 with TRBJ1-4, with D unclear. Germline V lookup: CDR1 SGHKS, CDR2 YYEKEE (reference sequence). Trimming removed 1 base at V and 7 bases at J, with 8 bases between. The CDR3 extends over 13 amino acids. The CDR3 DNA reads as TGTGCCAGCAGCTTGATGCAGGCTGAAAAACTGTTTTTT. Translated: CASSLMQAEKLFF.

This rearrangement joins TRBV7-2 to TRBJ2-7; 8 positions match TRBD2. Germline loops: CDR1 SGHTA, CDR2 FQGNSA. The trim removed 5 bases at V and 2 bases at J, leaving 5 bases unmatched. The CDR3 has 14 residues. CDR3 loop: CASSPQAGAYEQYV. The CDR3 region has the DNA TGTGCCAGCAGCCCGCAAGCGGGAGCCTACGAGCAGTACGTC.

This clonotype was counted many times. The gene calls are TRBV7-2 and TRBJ2-1, with TRBD2 matching over 13 bases. CDR1 and CDR2 from the germline V gene are SGHTA and FQGNSA. The trim removed 5 bases at V and 15 bases at J, leaving 4 bases unmatched. The CDR3 runs 12 residues. The CDR3 protein is CASSATSGRGFF. CDR3 bases: TGTGCCAGCAGCGCCACTAGCGGGAGGGGGTTCTTC. Based on the CDR3 plus reference TRBV7-2 and TRBJ2-1, the full variable domain is GAGVSQSPSNKVTEKGKDVELRCDPISGHTALYWYRQSLGQGLEFLIYFQGNSAPDKSGLPSDRFSAERTGGSVSTLTIQRTQQEDSAVYLCASSATSGRGFFGPGTRLTVL.

This clonotype turned up a few times. The chain joins TRBV6-2 or TRBV6-3 to TRBJ1-5; D is undetermined. This CDR3 region has 15 residues. Trimming cost V 5 bases and J 5 bases, with 16 bases left between them. Germline loops: CDR1 MNHEY, CDR2 SVGEGT. The CDR3 sequence: CASSLTPGKDQPQHF. The DNA of the CDR3 is TGTGCCAGCAGTCTTACTCCGGGGAAAGATCAGCCCCAGCATTTT.

The chain joins TRBV20-1 to TRBJ2-3; D might be TRBD2 (6 bases). Germline CDR1 and CDR2: DFQATT and SNEGSKA (reference sequence). The CDR3 runs to 13 residues. The ends were cut back, 3 bases at V and 4 bases at J, with 11 bases in the middle. CDR3 in DNA: TGCAGTGCTAGTGGCGGGATAGCAGATACGCAGTATTTT. Its translation is CSASGGIADTQYF.

J is TRBJ1-5 and V is TRBV20-1; no firm D call. The CDR3 totals 16 residues. V was trimmed by 0 bases and J by 1 base, leaving 13 bases between them. Germline V gene lookup returns CDR1 DFQATT and CDR2 SNEGSKA (reference sequence). CDR3 bases: TGCAGTGCTAGAGATCGGAAAGGGCTAAGCAATCAGCCCCAGCATTTT. Protein sequence: CSARDRKGLSNQPQHF.

J is TRBJ2-1 and V is TRBV20-1; the match to TRBD2 covers 9 bases. With 1 base clipped from V and 7 bases from J, the junction kept 5 bases outside the gene matches. From germline, CDR1 is DFQATT and CDR2 SNEGSKA (reference sequence). This CDR3 spans 14 amino acids. The CDR3 DNA reads as TGCAGTGCTAGAGGGAGACTAGCGGCGAATGAGCAGTTCTTC. As protein: CSARGRLAANEQFF.

This clonotype showed up many times. The chain is built from TRBV7-9 and TRBJ1-6, with D uncertain. From germline, CDR1 is SEHNR and CDR2 FQNEAQ (reference sequence). This CDR3 has 15 residues. Trimming stripped 2 bases from V and 6 bases from J, with 11 bases between. CDR3 amino acids: CASSLYTVGNSPLHF. CDR3 bases: TGTGCCAGCAGCTTATACACAGTTGGTAATTCACCCCTCCACTTT.